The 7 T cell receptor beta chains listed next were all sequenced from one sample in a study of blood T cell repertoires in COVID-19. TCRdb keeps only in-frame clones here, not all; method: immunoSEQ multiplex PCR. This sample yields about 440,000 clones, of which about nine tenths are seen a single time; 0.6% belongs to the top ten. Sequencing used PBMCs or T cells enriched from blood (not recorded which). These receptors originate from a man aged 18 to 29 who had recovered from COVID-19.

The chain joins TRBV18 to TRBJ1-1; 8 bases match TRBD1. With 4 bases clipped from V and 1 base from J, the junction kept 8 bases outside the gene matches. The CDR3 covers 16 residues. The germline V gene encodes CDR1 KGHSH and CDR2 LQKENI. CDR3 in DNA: TGTGCCAGCTCACTCCCAGGGGGCGAAAGGAACACTGAAGCTTTCTTT. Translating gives CASSLPGGERNTEAFF.

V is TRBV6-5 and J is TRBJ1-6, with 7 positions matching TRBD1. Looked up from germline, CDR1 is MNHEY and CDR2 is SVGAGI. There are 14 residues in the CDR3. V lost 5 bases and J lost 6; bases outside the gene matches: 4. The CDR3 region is CASSRDSLNSPLHF. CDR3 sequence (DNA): TGTGCCAGCAGTCGGGACAGCCTTAATTCACCCCTCCACTTT.

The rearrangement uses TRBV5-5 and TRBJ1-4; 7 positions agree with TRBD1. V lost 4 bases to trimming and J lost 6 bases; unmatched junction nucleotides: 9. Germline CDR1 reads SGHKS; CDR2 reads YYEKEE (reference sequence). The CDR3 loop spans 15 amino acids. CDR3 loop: CASSRVQGWDEKLFF. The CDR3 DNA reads TGTGCCAGCAGCAGAGTACAGGGGTGGGATGAAAAACTGTTTTTT.

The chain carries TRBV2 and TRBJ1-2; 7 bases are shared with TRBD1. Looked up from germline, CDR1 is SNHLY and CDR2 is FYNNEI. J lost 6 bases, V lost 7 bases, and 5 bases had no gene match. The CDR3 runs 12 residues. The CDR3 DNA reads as TGTGCCAGCAATGACAGGGTGAATGGCTACACCTTC. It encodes CASNDRVNGYTF.

The CDR3: CASSWSGTGLDEQYF. The CDR3 nucleotides are TGTGCCAGCAGTTGGTCCGGGACAGGGTTGGACGAGCAGTACTTC. J is TRBJ2-7 and V is TRBV6-5, with 9 bases lining up with TRBD1. CDR1 and CDR2 (germline): MNHEY, SVGAGI. J was trimmed by 5 bases and V by 4 bases; bases with no gene match: 9. The CDR3 has 15 amino acids.

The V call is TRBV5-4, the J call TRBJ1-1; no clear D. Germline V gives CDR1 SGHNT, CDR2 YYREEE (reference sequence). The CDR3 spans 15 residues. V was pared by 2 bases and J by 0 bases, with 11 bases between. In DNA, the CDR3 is TGTGCCAGCAGCTTTAGCGTTGTAATGAACACTGAAGCTTTCTTT. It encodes CASSFSVVMNTEAFF.

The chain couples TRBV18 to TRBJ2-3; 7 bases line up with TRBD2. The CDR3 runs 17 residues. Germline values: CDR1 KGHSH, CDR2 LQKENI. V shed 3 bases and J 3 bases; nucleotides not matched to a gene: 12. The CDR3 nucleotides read TGTGCCAGCTCACCTTATGGACTAGAAACCGTGACAGATACGCAGTATTTT. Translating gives CASSPYGLETVTDTQYF.